The subject of this entry is one T cell receptor (beta chain). The antigen is undetermined. This specimen comes from a study of T cell responses to AZD1222 COVID-19 vaccine. Whole-study context: Some second doses came at about 4 weeks and others at about 12 weeks; these were pooled. Study findings and constraints: The study sampled repertoires only after the peak T cell response. Females outnumbered males among donors, who were mostly white British; clonal diversity was possibly underestimated. Per reports, nearly half of all spike-specific TCRs target regions that are unmutated in variants.

Sequencing was performed with immunoSEQ multiplex PCR; in TCRdb, only in-frame clones are kept and a portion is missing. Of more than 90,000 clones in the sample, 80% to 85% were seen once. This CDR3 is 12 amino acids long. CDR1 is KGHDR, CDR2 SFDVKD, per germline. V was shortened by 6 bases and J by 10 bases, with 12 bases between the two germline ends. The source was peripheral blood, collected on day 0 of AZD1222 vaccination. This clonotype was obtained from an adult in good health. This chain connects TRBV24-1 to TRBJ1-5; tentative D call: TRBD1 (6 bases). As DNA, the CDR3 is TGTGCCACCAGTCCGAGGGGGGAACCCCAGCATTTT. This encodes CATSPRGEPQHF.